This section outlines one TCR beta chain sequence together with its context. It lacks a known antigen. No quality values exist for individual bases; no much larger clone is one base distant. Each collaborating institution followed its own protocols to collect whole blood in K2EDTA tubes. For TCRbeta analysis, collaborator samples were shipped as frozen whole blood, as isolated PBMCs, or as DNA extracted from either sample type. From a lookup of the germline V gene, CDR1 and CDR2 are MDHEN and SYDVKM. Trimming costs V 8 bases and J 11 bases, and their ends lie 12 bases apart. The CDR3 measures 10 amino acids from cysteine to phenylalanine. Only the CDR3 part of the read is kept: 30 bases, read in frame from the first base. The immunoSEQ Assay, a bias-controlled multiplex PCR, was used to amplify TCRbeta CDR3 regions from genomic DNA. The paper's data handling went like this. Within the assay, amplification of reference gene primers was used to estimate how many nucleated cells each sample contained. To quantify the absolute abundance of each unique TCRbeta CDR3 rearrangement, sequence reads were collapsed and filtered. For each sample, productive Simpson clonality was calculated as the square root of Simpson's diversity index across productive rearrangements. This is the immuneACCESS table as TCRdb keeps it, with only in-frame sequences that have V and J called. A part of the clones is gone; compared with another copy, unresolved V genes explain less than half, and the rest is unexplained. The V and J calls and clone size are taken from that table; D and trimming were inferred from the DNA. This sample has around 51,000 clones in its table, and 86% of those were observed once. Approximately 4.1% of the sample goes to the ten largest clones.

This entry is derived from a study of blood T cell repertoires in COVID-19 (dated by TCRdb to the early 2020s). Concerning the study at large: Collaborator samples came from the United States, Italy and Spain and covered acute and convalescent phases of COVID-19. Where available, HLA class I and class II types were obtained from metadata supplied by the sample provider rather than from assay-based typing. The repertoires were made available in a free public database intended to serve as a resource for research on the immune response to SARS-CoV-2. Sample metadata almost always included a de-identified subject ID, COVID-19 status, age in years and sex. Deeply sampled blood TCRbeta repertoires from subjects exposed to, actively infected with, or recovered from COVID-19 were included in the dataset. The material from the prospective study consisted of cDNA or gDNA derived from T cells, B-cell-depleted T cells, or PBMCs. Samples came from the ongoing ImmuneRACE study (first 160 participants) plus 1,254 subjects from 6 global collaborators.

Summary of the overall study and its limitations: The quantity of clinical and demographic metadata differed by source and by participant and was supplied without curation.

This receptor chain uses TRBV28 and TRBJ1-1; D gene: possibly TRBD1, on 5 matching bases. This TCR came from a man older than 75 with active COVID-19. Sequencing used peripheral blood. The CDR3 loop reads CASHRGTAFF. The DNA sequence is as follows: TGTGCCAGCCACCGGGGGACGGCTTTCTTT.